Below are 5 T cell receptor beta chains sequenced from a single sample in a study of beta chain features in type 1 diabetes. Expressed TCRB transcripts were sequenced after all isolated RNA was converted to cDNA. Data came from immunoSEQ multiplex PCR; TCRdb stores just in-frame clones and leaves some out. This sample has about 220,000 clones, with under 13% found just once. The source material was central memory CD4+ T cells from blood. These receptors were obtained from a man in his late teens or twenties in good health.

The genes are TRBV5-1 and TRBJ2-6; D gene ambiguous. Germline V gene sequence: CDR1 SGHRS, CDR2 YFSETQ. V was pared by 1 base and J by 1 base, with 6 bases between. The CDR3 extends over 15 amino acids. The CDR3: CASSLLGSGANVLTF. The CDR3 bases are TGCGCCAGCAGCTTGTTAGGGTCTGGGGCCAACGTCCTGACTTTC.

This clone was detected a few times. The chain combines TRBV2 with TRBJ2-7; D remains unclear. V lost 4 bases to trimming and J lost 2 bases, with 3 bases between them. In germline, CDR1 is SNHLY, CDR2 FYNNEI. The CDR3 has 11 residues. This CDR3 reads CASSVTYEQYF. The DNA for the CDR3 is TGTGCCAGCAGTGTCACCTACGAGCAGTACTTC.

This clone turned up a few times. The V call is TRBV7-9, the J call TRBJ2-5; D ambiguous. The V end was cut by 2 bases, the J end by 4 bases, with 11 bases between. Germline V CDR1 and CDR2: SEHNR, FQNEAQ (reference sequence). The CDR3 runs to 14 residues. CDR3 in amino acids: CASSLHGQPETQYF. CDR3 bases: TGTGCCAGCAGCTTACACGGCCAGCCAGAGACCCAGTACTTC.

This clone was detected a few times. The rearrangement links TRBV7-2 to TRBJ2-1; D gene unclear. V was clipped by 5 bases and J by 10 bases, with 15 bases between them. Germline-derived CDR1 and CDR2 are SGHTA and FQGNSA. This CDR3 spans 13 amino acids. The CDR3 reads CASSPILGPEQFF. The CDR3 bases are TGTGCCAGCAGCCCTATTCTAGGGCCAGAGCAGTTCTTC.

The genes are TRBV10-3 and TRBJ1-5, with D maybe TRBD1 (5 bases). The CDR3 contains 14 residues. Per germline, CDR1 ENHRY and CDR2 SYGVKD. V shed 4 bases and J shed 5 bases, with 12 bases lying between them. The CDR3 DNA sequence: TGTGCCATCAGTGGGGACGGGGCCCATCAGCCCCAGCATTTT. Translated: CAISGDGAHQPQHF.